These 29 T cell receptor beta chains were all obtained from the same sample, sequenced in a study of T cells in Graves' hyperthyroidism and ophthalmopathy. It was RNA transcripts that yielded the amplified TCR beta CDR3 regions. Initially, a first-round RT-PCR of the TCR CDR3 employed the HTBI primer set. MiXCR, run by TCRdb on the multiplex PCR reads, gives a single entry per CDR3 protein. Of about 380,000 distinct CDR3 sequences listed, more than 11% are singletons. Sequenced: blood. These receptors originate from a woman aged 55 to 70 with Graves' hyperthyroidism.

This chain joins TRBV27 and TRBJ2-1; 7 positions agree with TRBD2. Germline V gene sequence: CDR1 MNHEY, CDR2 SMNVEV (reference sequence). Germline trimming cut 8 bases from V and 5 bases from J; bases unmatched to any gene: 9. This CDR3 is built from 14 residues. CDR3 in amino acids: CASSRGLLNNEQFF. The DNA for the CDR3 is TGTGCCAGCTCCCGGGGACTATTGAACAATGAGCAGTTCTTC.

Comment on this clonotype: Relative to the germline gene, one junction end is altered; a read error may explain this. This sequence joins TRBV12-3 or TRBV12-4 and TRBJ2-7, with 11 bases aligning to TRBD2. This CDR3 is 15 amino acids long. The DNA of the CDR3 is TGTGCCGGCAGGGGAGCCGGGACTAGCGGATACGAGCAGTACTTC. Protein sequence: CAGRGAGTSGYEQYF.

In this sample, this clonotype turned up a few times. The DNA for the CDR3 is TGCAGTGCACCACTAGCGGGAGAAGATACGCAGTATTTT. Translation: CSAPLAGEDTQYF. The rearrangement links TRBV20-1 to TRBJ2-3, with 11 nucleotides matching TRBD2. The V and J ends lost 6 bases and 5 bases, in that order; junction bases with no gene match: 4. Germline V lookup: CDR1 DFQATT, CDR2 SNEGSKA (reference sequence). The CDR3 is 13 residues long.

This clonotype was observed at least ten times. The chain recombines TRBV12-3 or TRBV12-4 with TRBJ2-2; TRBD2 might be the D (5 bases). The CDR3 runs 15 residues. Trimming took 0 bases from V and 2 from J, leaving 7 bases between them. Here the CDR3 DNA reads TGTGCCAGCAGTTTAGCGGGAGCTAACACCGGGGAGCTGTTTTTT. Translating gives CASSLAGANTGELFF.

This clonotype was seen many times. V gene TRBV27 combines with J gene TRBJ1-5, with no clear D. The V end lost 2 bases, the J end lost 1 base, and 6 bases lay between the germline ends. The CDR3 has 14 residues. The germline V gene encodes CDR1 MNHEY and CDR2 SMNVEV (reference sequence). The CDR3 protein is CASSLGWSNQPQHF. The CDR3, as DNA: TGTGCCAGCAGTTTAGGATGGAGCAATCAGCCCCAGCATTTT.

Ten or more counts support this clonotype. The chain links TRBV12-3 or TRBV12-4 to TRBJ2-3; possibly TRBD2 for D (6 bases). The CDR3 contains 16 residues. V was cut by 7 bases and J by 1 base, with 18 bases left in between. CDR3 region: CASTHLGGGGTDTQYF. CDR3 in DNA: TGTGCCAGCACCCATCTCGGGGGAGGAGGCACAGATACGCAGTATTTT.

This clonotype was seen ten or more times. The chain uses TRBV28 and TRBJ1-5, with a tentative D call TRBD1 (5 bases). CDR3 size: 12 residues. V lost 8 bases to trimming and J lost 6 bases, with 11 bases between them. Germline lookup yields CDR1 MDHEN and CDR2 SYDVKM. CDR3 protein: CASGTGGQPQHF. For the CDR3, the DNA is TGTGCCAGCGGGACGGGGGGTCAGCCCCAGCATTTT.

This clonotype was found many times. The chain combines TRBV7-3 with TRBJ1-1; no definite D call. Trimming shortened V by 8 bases and J by 1 base, and 11 bases separated the two germline ends. The CDR3 is made up of 13 amino acids. CDR1 and CDR2 from the germline V gene are SGHTA and FQGTGA. DNA of the CDR3: TGTGCCAGCGGCTGGCTTGGGAACACTGAAGCTTTCTTT. Translated: CASGWLGNTEAFF.

This clonotype was recorded many times. This chain uses TRBV28 with TRBJ2-5, with TRBD1 as a possible D gene (5 bases). Between the trimmed V and J ends, which lost 4 bases and 6 bases, there was a span of 9 bases. CDR3 length: 12 residues. Germline CDR1 is MDHEN and CDR2 is SYDVKM. CDR3 protein: CASSSGKQTQYF. The CDR3 DNA reads TGTGCCAGCAGTTCAGGGAAACAGACCCAGTACTTC.

This clonotype was recorded many times. V gene TRBV5-1 combines with J gene TRBJ2-1; 8 positions agree with TRBD2. This CDR3 is 16 amino acids long. J was trimmed by 1 base and V by 2 bases; bases with no gene match: 5. Germline V gives CDR1 SGHRS, CDR2 YFSETQ. CDR3 bases: TGCGCCAGCAGCTTCGGGACTAGTACGTCCTACAATGAGCAGTTCTTC. It yields the protein CASSFGTSTSYNEQFF.

This clonotype came up a few times. The rearrangement links TRBV20-1 to TRBJ1-1; D is unresolved. Trimming removed 5 bases from V and 0 bases from J, with 10 bases in between. Germline assignment: CDR1 DFQATT and CDR2 SNEGSKA (reference sequence). The CDR3 contains 13 residues. This CDR3 reads CSALTAMNTEAFF. The CDR3 DNA is TGCAGTGCTCTGACGGCTATGAACACTGAAGCTTTCTTT.

This sequence joins TRBV7-2 and TRBJ2-1, with 12 bases lining up with TRBD2. Germline V gene data show CDR1 as SGHTA and CDR2 as FQGNSA. Trimming cost V 5 bases and J 9 bases; bases outside gene matches: 11. The CDR3 loop spans 16 amino acids. The CDR3 loop is CASSARTSGDRGEQFF. The CDR3 coding sequence is TGTGCCAGCAGCGCCCGGACTAGCGGGGACCGTGGTGAGCAGTTCTTC.

This clonotype was seen at least ten times. The chain carries TRBV2 and TRBJ2-7; 9 positions agree with TRBD2. Germline lookup yields CDR1 SNHLY and CDR2 FYNNEI. This CDR3 is built from 13 residues. After removal of 6 bases from V and 5 bases from J, the junction contained 5 bases not matched to a gene. The CDR3 protein is CASRAGGRNEQYF. Written as DNA, the CDR3 is TGTGCCAGCAGAGCGGGGGGCCGCAACGAGCAGTACTTC.

This clonotype was seen only a few times. The chain is built from TRBV6-2 or TRBV6-3 and TRBJ2-7; either TRBD1 or TRBD2 may fit D (5 bases each). Per germline, CDR1 MNHEY and CDR2 SVGEGT. The CDR3 has 19 residues. V lost 5 bases to trimming and J lost 5 bases, with 31 bases between them. The CDR3 region is CASSVPGRQGLWSVHEQYF. As DNA, the CDR3 is TGTGCCAGCAGTGTCCCGGGGCGCCAAGGGCTTTGGTCCGTCCACGAGCAGTACTTC.

A word on this clonotype: A much more abundant neighbour one base away suggests this may be a read error. In this CDR3 the conserved last residue, phenylalanine or tryptophan, is missing, so a read error is likely. The chain employs TRBV30 and TRBJ1-2; TRBD1 might be the D (6 bases). Germline V lookup: CDR1 GTSNPN, CDR2 SVGIG (reference sequence). V lost 2 bases, J lost 5 bases, and 12 bases lay in between. This CDR3 spans 13 amino acids. CDR3 loop: CAWSFGGAYGYTL. DNA for the CDR3: TGTGCCTGGAGTTTTGGGGGCGCGTATGGCTACACCCTC.

This clonotype was counted at least ten times. The chain uses TRBV10-2 and TRBJ2-3, with TRBD1 identical over 8 bases. Germline-derived CDR1 and CDR2 are WSHSY and SAAADI. Germline trimming cut 4 bases from V and 1 base from J; bases unmatched to any gene: 1. The CDR3 spans 14 residues. The CDR3 bases are TGCGCCAGCAGTGGACAGGGGCGCACAGATACGCAGTATTTT. Its translation is CASSGQGRTDTQYF.

This chain links TRBV5-1 with TRBJ2-7, with 11 bases lining up with TRBD2. V shed 0 bases and J 8 bases; nucleotides not matched to a gene: 1. Germline CDR1 SGHRS, CDR2 YFSETQ. The length of the CDR3 is 13 residues. The CDR3 DNA reads TGCGCCAGCAGCTTGGGACTAGCGGGAAAGCAGTACTTC. Translation gives CASSLGLAGKQYF.

With respect to this clonotype: A much bigger clone sits one base away, suggesting this may be a read error. The J gene is TRBJ2-1, the V gene TRBV6-5; D gene ambiguous. V lost 6 bases and J lost 2, with 8 bases in between. Germline V gene sequence: CDR1 MNHEY, CDR2 SVGAGI. The CDR3 is 13 amino acids. The CDR3 is CASRVTAYNEQFF. The DNA for the CDR3 is TGTGCCAGCAGGGTGACCGCCTACAATGAGCAGTTCTTC.

This clonotype has ten or more counts. The chain is built from TRBV3-1 and TRBJ2-1; D may correspond to TRBD1 or TRBD2 (5 bases each). The V gene's germline CDR1 is LGHDT and CDR2 YNNKEL (reference sequence). The CDR3 is made up of 13 amino acids. The germline V and J ends were trimmed by 5 bases and 5 bases, with 10 bases remaining between them. This CDR3 is CASSGGTDNEQFF. As DNA, the CDR3 is TGTGCCAGCAGCGGTGGGACCGACAATGAGCAGTTCTTC.

At least ten counts were recorded for this clonotype. This chain connects TRBV11-2 to TRBJ2-1; no firm D call. V was pared by 3 bases and J by 7 bases, with 7 bases between. The germline gives CDR1 SGHAT, CDR2 FQNNGV. The CDR3 spans 12 residues. The CDR3 DNA follows: TGTGCCAGCAGCTTTATCTGGAATGAGCAGTTCTTC. Amino acids: CASSFIWNEQFF. Looking up the rest from reference TRBV11-2 and TRBJ2-1 gives the full variable domain: EAGVAQSPRYKIIEKRQSVAFWCNPISGHATLYWYQQILGQGPKLLIQFQNNGVVDDSQLPKDRFSAERLKGVDSTLKIQPAKLEDSAVYLCASSFIWNEQFFGPGTRLTVL.

This clonotype has a count of ten or more. The J gene is TRBJ1-6, the V gene TRBV2; D is uncertain. Germline CDR1 reads SNHLY; CDR2 reads FYNNEI. V was trimmed by 3 bases and J by 8 bases, leaving 11 bases between them. This CDR3 contains 14 residues. The CDR3 DNA is TGTGCCAGCAGTGAGGGTGAGGGTGATTCACCCCTCCACTTT. It specifies CASSEGEGDSPLHF.

The V and J genes are TRBV28 and TRBJ1-3; unclear D gene. Germline V gene data show CDR1 as MDHEN and CDR2 as SYDVKM. The V end was cut by 8 bases, the J end by 0 bases, with 8 bases between. The CDR3 totals 13 residues. CDR3 nucleotides: TGTGCCAGCCAAATAAGCTCTGGAAACACCATATATTTT. Translated, it gives CASQISSGNTIYF. Based on the CDR3 plus reference TRBV28 and TRBJ1-3, the full variable domain is DVKVTQSSRYLVKRTGEKVFLECVQDMDHENMFWYRQDPGLGLRLIYFSYDVKMKEKGDIPEGYSVSREKKERFSLILESASTNQTSMYLCASQISSGNTIYFGEGSWLTVV.

This clonotype was counted ten times or more. The rearrangement joins TRBV28 to TRBJ1-1; D is possibly TRBD1 (5 bases). The CDR3 totals 16 residues. Looked up from germline, CDR1 is MDHEN and CDR2 is SYDVKM. The ends were cut back, 5 bases at V and 4 bases at J, with 20 bases in the middle. CDR3 nucleotide sequence: TGTGCCAGCAGTCACCCCAGCGGGGGTGGGGGCACTGAAGCTTTCTTT. As protein: CASSHPSGGGGTEAFF.

This clonotype was seen ten or more times. The rearrangement links TRBV30 to TRBJ2-5, with 7 nucleotides matching TRBD1. V shed 4 bases and J 5 bases; nucleotides not matched to a gene: 10. CDR3 length: 14 residues. Germline V gene lookup returns CDR1 GTSNPN and CDR2 SVGIG (reference sequence). Here the CDR3 reads CAWTRDRSLETQYF. The CDR3 DNA is TGTGCCTGGACTCGGGACAGATCCTTGGAGACCCAGTACTTC.

This clonotype has a count of ten or more. The chain uses TRBV20-1 and TRBJ1-4; D unresolved. V was clipped by 2 bases and J by 7 bases, with 14 bases between them. Germline V lookup: CDR1 DFQATT, CDR2 SNEGSKA (reference sequence). CDR3 length equals 14 residues. Written as DNA, the CDR3 is TGCAGTGCTAGAATACACGGGCCGGTTGAAAAACTGTTTTTT. Translating gives CSARIHGPVEKLFF.

The chain couples TRBV27 to TRBJ2-6, with D unclear. Germline V lookup: CDR1 MNHEY, CDR2 SMNVEV (reference sequence). Trimming took off 1 base at V and 0 bases at J, with 10 bases between the two ends. The length of the CDR3 is 17 residues. CDR3 sequence reads: CASSLFPDGSGANVLTF. CDR3 DNA sequence: TGTGCCAGCAGTTTATTCCCGGACGGCTCTGGGGCCAACGTCCTGACTTTC.

A few counts support this clonotype. The chain carries TRBV19 and TRBJ2-1; possibly TRBD2 for D (6 bases). The CDR3 covers 15 residues. Trimming removed 5 bases from V and 7 bases from J, with 18 bases in between. CDR1 is LNHDA, CDR2 SQIVND, per germline (reference sequence). The DNA for the CDR3 is TGTGCCAGTAGTCCACAGAGCGGGTCGCGGAATGAGCAGTTCTTC. Protein sequence: CASSPQSGSRNEQFF.

The gene calls are TRBV5-1 and TRBJ1-6; 7 bases map to TRBD1. This CDR3 spans 15 amino acids. V was clipped by 0 bases and J by 9 bases; unmatched bases: 6. Per the germline V gene, CDR1 is SGHRS and CDR2 is YFSETQ. The CDR3 sequence: CASSLEARGSSPLHF. In DNA form, the CDR3 reads TGCGCCAGCAGCTTGGAGGCCAGGGGGAGTTCACCCCTCCACTTT.

In this sample, this clonotype turned up a few times. The chain employs TRBV19 and TRBJ1-1, with unresolved D. The V gene's germline CDR1 is LNHDA and CDR2 SQIVND (reference sequence). Trimming removed 7 bases at V and 5 bases at J, with 11 bases between. The CDR3 is 12 amino acids. In DNA form, the CDR3 reads TGTGCCAGTAAGTCGGGTAATACTGAAGCTTTCTTT. Its protein is CASKSGNTEAFF. The whole variable domain, filled in from reference TRBV19 and TRBJ1-1, reads DGGITQSPKYLFRKEGQNVTLSCEQNLNHDAMYWYRQDPGQGLRLIYYSQIVNDFQKGDIAEGYSVSREKKESFPLTVTSAQKNPTAFYLCASKSGNTEAFFGQGTRLTVV.